The clone carrying this T cell receptor (beta chain) appeared a few times. Its antigen is unidentified. The data derive from a study of cytomegalovirus exposure and HLA in healthy donors. Broader study findings: For most TCR beta V segments, an earlier analysis put the productive rate at about 87% or about 30% of the time. Altogether, 164 TCR beta chains were recorded as cytomegalovirus-associated.

The study ran its PCR with 60 Vbeta and 13 Jbeta primers. Clones were sequenced by immunoSEQ multiplex PCR, and TCRdb holds only the in-frame ones, with some missing. The sample yields approximately 200,000 clones, 79% seen once. Healthy bone marrow donors made up the cohort. The sequenced sample was PBMCs. The clonotype comes from a girl aged 5-17 years in good health and CMV-seropositive.

DNA of the CDR3: TGTGCCAGCAGTTTATCGACGGGACAGGGTTCGTCCGAGCAGTACTTC. Amino acid sequence: CASSLSTGQGSSEQYF. The chain carries TRBV27 and TRBJ2-7, with 9 bases aligning to TRBD1. V shed 0 bases and J 6 bases; nucleotides not matched to a gene: 9. CDR1 is MNHEY and CDR2 is SMNVEV in the germline V gene (reference sequence). The CDR3 consists of 16 residues.